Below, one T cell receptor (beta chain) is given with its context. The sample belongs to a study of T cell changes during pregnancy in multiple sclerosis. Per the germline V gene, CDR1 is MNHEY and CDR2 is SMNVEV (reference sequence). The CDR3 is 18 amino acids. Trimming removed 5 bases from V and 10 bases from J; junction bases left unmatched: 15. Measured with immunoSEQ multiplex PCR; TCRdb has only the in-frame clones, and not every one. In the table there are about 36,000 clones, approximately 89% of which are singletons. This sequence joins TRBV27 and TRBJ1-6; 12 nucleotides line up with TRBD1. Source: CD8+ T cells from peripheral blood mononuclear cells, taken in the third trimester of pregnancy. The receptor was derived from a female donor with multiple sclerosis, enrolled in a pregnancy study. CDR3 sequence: CASSLQPYRDRGPSPLHF. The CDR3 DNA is TGTGCCAGCAGTCTCCAGCCGTACCGGGACAGGGGGCCGTCACCCCTCCACTTT.